The present entry profiles one T cell receptor beta chain with its context. This sample stems from a study of T cells in Graves' hyperthyroidism and ophthalmopathy. RNA transcripts were the template for amplifying TCR beta CDR3 regions. A set of HTBI primers served as the primers for a first-round RT-PCR of the TCR CDR3. TCRdb processed the multiplex PCR reads anew with MiXCR; each CDR3 protein has one entry. Of about 350,000 distinct CDR3 sequences listed, roughly 14% are singletons. Trimming cost V 0 bases and J 8 bases, with 14 bases left between them. The germline gives CDR1 SGDLS, CDR2 YYNGEE. The CDR3 consists of 15 residues.

The sample consisted of blood. This TCR was sampled from a woman aged 25 to 39 with Graves' hyperthyroidism. V usage is TRBV9 and J usage is TRBJ1-4; tentative D call: TRBD1 (6 bases). The CDR3 DNA sequence: TGTGCCAGCAGCGTAGATTCTTCGGGGGCCGAAAAACTGTTTTTT. Protein product: CASSVDSSGAEKLFF.